This TCR beta chain was captured by sequencing in a study of blood T cells in healthy people across ages. This clonotype was seen more than once but under ten times. What it binds is unknown. A much more abundant neighbour one base away suggests this may be a read error. PCR was performed a second time for roughly 7 to 12 cycles using a sample-barcoded 5' primer and a J-beta primer mix. One entry per CDR3 protein, called by TCRdb with MiXCR from the 5' RACE reads. The sample contains about 1.7 million distinct CDR3 sequences, about 30% of which appear only once. Study-wide points: Diversity of TCR beta per million T cells declined in a roughly linear way with age. With donor CMV status unknown, expanded clonotype changes were possibly confounded.

This sequence originates from a woman aged 25 to 39 in good health. The specimen sequenced was blood.

The CDR3 nucleotides read TGTGCCAGCAGCGCTTGGACTAGCGGGGCCTACGAGCAGTACTTC. It yields the protein CASSAWTSGAYEQYF. J is TRBJ2-7 and V is TRBV5-6; 12 positions match TRBD2. With V trimmed by 4 bases and J by 2 bases, 4 bases remained unmatched. The CDR3 has 15 amino acids. CDR1 and CDR2 (germline): SGHDT, YYEEEE.